These 30 T cell receptor beta chains were sequenced from one sample in a study of T cell responses to AZD1222 COVID-19 vaccine. The protocol was immunoSEQ multiplex PCR, while the TCRdb copy is restricted to in-frame clones and leaves out a portion. The sample shows roughly 150,000 clones, about 91% of them seen only once. The sample here was peripheral blood, taken on day 0 of AZD1222 vaccination. These receptors all come from an adult in good health.

V is TRBV7-9 and J is TRBJ2-7; 7 bases are shared with TRBD2. The CDR3 length is 12 residues. The trim removed 8 bases at V and 7 bases at J, leaving 8 bases unmatched. Germline V gene data show CDR1 as SEHNR and CDR2 as FQNEAQ (reference sequence). In DNA form, the CDR3 reads TGTGCCAGCCGCGGGCGGGAGCGTGAGCAGTACTTC. Residues: CASRGREREQYF. Based on the CDR3 plus reference TRBV7-9 and TRBJ2-7, the full variable domain is DTGVSQNPRHKITKRGQNVTFRCDPISEHNRLYWYRQTLGQGPEFLTYFQNEAQLEKSRLLSDRFSAERPKGSFSTLEIQRTEQGDSAMYLCASRGREREQYFGPGTRLTVT.

The CDR3 nucleotides read TGTGCCAGCAGCTCCAGGACTAGTAATTACGAGCAGTACTTC. Protein product: CASSSRTSNYEQYF. The chain has TRBV7-8 and TRBJ2-7; 7 bases agree with TRBD2. CDR1 is SGHVS and CDR2 is FQNEAQ in the germline V gene. The J segment lost 4 bases and the V segment lost 4 bases, leaving 7 bases of the junction unmatched. This CDR3 spans 14 amino acids.

The rearrangement links TRBV2 to TRBJ1-4; perhaps TRBD1 as D (5 bases). V dropped 3 bases and J dropped 8 bases, with 16 bases sitting between them. Germline V CDR1 and CDR2: SNHLY, FYNNEI. The CDR3 is made up of 15 amino acids. Written as DNA, the CDR3 is TGTGCCAGCAGTGATCAGGGCCCGGGGACCGAAAAACTGTTTTTT. Amino acid sequence: CASSDQGPGTEKLFF.

The chain combines TRBV30 with TRBJ2-5; D is undetermined. V was cut by 0 bases and J by 2 bases, with 7 bases left in between. Germline CDR1 is GTSNPN and CDR2 is SVGIG (reference sequence). The CDR3 spans 13 residues. CDR3 DNA sequence: TGTGCCTGGAGTGTCCGTCGACAAGAGACCCAGTACTTC. Protein product: CAWSVRRQETQYF.

Here the CDR3 reads CASRARGVGQPQHF. The CDR3 DNA is TGTGCCAGCAGGGCACGGGGCGTTGGGCAGCCCCAGCATTTT. This chain connects TRBV6-5 to TRBJ1-5; TRBD1 might be the D (5 bases). From germline, CDR1 is MNHEY and CDR2 SVGAGI. The V and J ends lost 6 bases and 7 bases respectively, with 16 bases between them. The CDR3 is 14 amino acids.

The chain employs TRBV6-6 and TRBJ1-6, with a tentative D call TRBD1 (6 bases). The CDR3 sequence is 15 residues long. The V gene's germline CDR1 is MNHNY and CDR2 SVGAGI (reference sequence). The ends were cut back, 2 bases at V and 7 bases at J, with 12 bases in the middle. CDR3 coding DNA: TGTGCCAGCAGTTACGTGGACAGCAGAAATTCACCCCTCCACTTT. Protein: CASSYVDSRNSPLHF.

The V gene is TRBV6-5, the J gene TRBJ1-4, with D perhaps TRBD1 (6 bases). The V and J ends lost 4 bases and 5 bases respectively, with 14 bases between them. This CDR3 comprises 15 residues. Germline V lookup: CDR1 MNHEY, CDR2 SVGAGI. Written as DNA, the CDR3 is TGTGCCAGCAGTTCGGGGACACTAACAAATGAAAAACTGTTTTTT. Translated, it gives CASSSGTLTNEKLFF.

The chain is built from TRBV11-3 and TRBJ2-7; D uncertain. Per the germline V gene, CDR1 is SGHNT and CDR2 is YENEEA. The V end lost 3 bases, the J end lost 7 bases, and 13 bases lay between the germline ends. This CDR3 is 13 amino acids long. CDR3 DNA sequence: TGTGCCAGCAGCTTCGGGCTAGTGGGTGAGCAGTACTTC. Translation: CASSFGLVGEQYF.

This chain joins TRBV7-3 and TRBJ1-1; a possible D gene is TRBD1 (6 bases). The length of the CDR3 is 14 residues. Germline CDR1 and CDR2: SGHTA and FQGTGA. The ends were cut back, 4 bases at V and 1 base at J, with 10 bases in the middle. This CDR3 is CASSYQGTNTEAFF. The CDR3 DNA reads as TGTGCCAGCAGCTACCAGGGGACGAACACTGAAGCTTTCTTT.

This clone was counted once. For the CDR3, the DNA is TGTGCCAGCAGCTTGAGTGGGAGCACCGGGGAGCTGTTTTTT. Its translation: CASSLSGSTGELFF. This chain links TRBV5-6 with TRBJ2-2; tentative D call: TRBD2 (5 bases). V was pared by 1 base and J by 4 bases, with 8 bases between. CDR3 length: 14 amino acids. The germline CDR1 and CDR2 sequences are SGHDT and YYEEEE.

Comment on this clone: The same CDR3 can be traced to other DNA sequences in this sample. V gene TRBV18 combines with J gene TRBJ2-1; D remains unclear. The CDR3 consists of 11 residues. The germline gives CDR1 KGHSH, CDR2 LQKENI. The germline V and J ends were trimmed by 2 bases and 9 bases, with 5 bases remaining between them. The CDR3 here is CASSPNSEQFF. In DNA form, the CDR3 reads TGTGCCAGCTCACCAAATAGTGAGCAGTTCTTC.

The V and J genes are TRBV7-2 and TRBJ2-5; 9 bases agree with TRBD1. Germline V gives CDR1 SGHTA, CDR2 FQGNSA. With 5 bases clipped from V and 4 bases from J, the junction kept 14 bases outside the gene matches. This CDR3 is 17 amino acids long. The CDR3 bases are TGTGCCAGCAGCCCTAGGTCCACGGTGACAGGGGGAGAGACCCAGTACTTC. Its translation: CASSPRSTVTGGETQYF.

The rearrangement links TRBV20-1 to TRBJ1-2, with TRBD1 as a possible D gene (5 bases). The V end was cut by 3 bases, the J end by 3 bases, with 11 bases between. The CDR3 covers 13 residues. Germline lookup yields CDR1 DFQATT and CDR2 SNEGSKA (reference sequence). CDR3 nucleotide sequence: TGCAGTGCTAGTGGGGGAGGAGACTATGGCTACACCTTC. It codes for CSASGGGDYGYTF.

The gene calls are TRBV5-4 and TRBJ1-3; no clear D gene. The germline gives CDR1 SGHNT, CDR2 YYREEE (reference sequence). V gave up 0 bases and J gave up 7 bases, with 8 bases separating them. This CDR3 has 13 amino acids. CDR3 DNA: TGTGCCAGCAGCTTGGAAGAATTCAACACCATATATTTT. Amino acid sequence: CASSLEEFNTIYF.

This clone showed up just a few times. In DNA, the CDR3 is TGTGCCAGCAGCTTGCCTGAGTTGGAGTCTCGCTACACCTTC. Translation: CASSLPELESRYTF. This rearrangement joins TRBV5-6 to TRBJ1-2; D unresolved. V lost 1 base, J lost 9 bases, and 16 bases lay in between. The CDR3 is 14 amino acids. Germline V lookup: CDR1 SGHDT, CDR2 YYEEEE.

V gene TRBV18 combines with J gene TRBJ1-3; D gene unclear. In germline, CDR1 is KGHSH, CDR2 LQKENI. The CDR3 totals 16 residues. Deletions cut 2 bases from V and 0 bases from J, with 11 bases between. The chain's CDR3 is CASSPWEAGSGNTIYF. DNA for the CDR3: TGTGCCAGCTCACCATGGGAAGCGGGCTCTGGAAACACCATATATTTT.

The chain has TRBV19 and TRBJ2-1; D tentatively reads TRBD1 or TRBD2 (5 bases each). The CDR3 length is 15 residues. CDR1 and CDR2 from the germline V gene are LNHDA and SQIVND (reference sequence). Trimming took 1 base from V and 7 from J, leaving 14 bases between them. This CDR3 is CASSIGGTGWNEQFF. CDR3 nucleotides: TGTGCCAGTAGTATAGGGGGGACGGGGTGGAATGAGCAGTTCTTC.

Only one count was recorded for this clone. The chain recombines TRBV4-2 with TRBJ2-7, with D maybe TRBD1 (5 bases). There are 13 residues in the CDR3. The V gene lost 6 bases and the J gene lost 2 bases, with 11 bases spanning the gap. The germline gives CDR1 LGHNA, CDR2 YNFKEQ. For the CDR3, the DNA is TGTGCCAGCAGGGGGCAGGCGGCCTACGAGCAGTACTTC. Amino acid sequence: CASRGQAAYEQYF.

This clone appeared a few times. V and J are TRBV7-9 and TRBJ2-5, with 7 bases aligning to TRBD1. Trimming took 4 bases from V and 5 from J; bases not matched to a gene: 7. The CDR3 is 14 amino acids. Germline CDR1 and CDR2: SEHNR and FQNEAQ (reference sequence). Here the CDR3 reads CASSSKTGFETQYF. Written as DNA, the CDR3 is TGTGCCAGCAGCTCCAAGACAGGGTTTGAGACCCAGTACTTC. Full variable domain (remainder filled in from reference TRBV7-9 and TRBJ2-5): DTGVSQNPRHKITKRGQNVTFRCDPISEHNRLYWYRQTLGQGPEFLTYFQNEAQLEKSRLLSDRFSAERPKGSFSTLEIQRTEQGDSAMYLCASSSKTGFETQYFGPGTRLLVL.

The V call is TRBV7-9, the J call TRBJ2-1; TRBD1 is a possible D gene (6 bases). The CDR3 is 16 residues long. Germline V gene sequence: CDR1 SEHNR, CDR2 FQNEAQ (reference sequence). Trimming took off 2 bases at V and 5 bases at J, with 16 bases between the two ends. The CDR3 is CASSLTRDTPNNEQFF. Here the CDR3 DNA reads TGTGCCAGCAGCTTAACCCGGGACACCCCGAACAATGAGCAGTTCTTC.

The CDR3 DNA is TGTGCCAGCAGCTTTCACCAGGACAGAACCTACGAGCAGTACTTC. Encoded protein: CASSFHQDRTYEQYF. The gene calls are TRBV11-3 and TRBJ2-7; D might be TRBD1 (6 bases). Trimming cost V 3 bases and J 2 bases, with 14 bases left between them. CDR3 length equals 15 residues. The V gene's germline CDR1 is SGHNT and CDR2 YENEEA. The complete variable domain, with remaining parts taken from reference TRBV11-3 and TRBJ2-7, reads EAGVVQSPRYKIIEKKQPVAFWCNPISGHNTLYWYLQNLGQGPELLIRYENEEAVDDSQLPKDRFSAERLKGVDSTLKIQPAELGDSAVYLCASSFHQDRTYEQYFGPGTRLTVT.

This chain connects TRBV4-1 to TRBJ1-3; D is unclear. Trimming took 4 bases from V and 7 from J, leaving 14 bases between them. Germline-derived CDR1 and CDR2 are MGHRA and YSYEKL. The length of the CDR3 is 14 residues. CDR3 sequence: CASSPSGRENTIYF. The CDR3 DNA reads as TGCGCCAGCAGCCCCTCTGGGAGAGAGAACACCATATATTTT.

V usage is TRBV7-9 and J usage is TRBJ2-5; D gene unclear. The germline gives CDR1 SEHNR, CDR2 FQNEAQ (reference sequence). This CDR3 region has 14 residues. V was clipped by 5 bases and J by 4 bases, with 14 bases between them. The CDR3 protein is CASSKTPYGETQYF. CDR3 coding DNA: TGTGCCAGCAGCAAGACCCCGTATGGAGAGACCCAGTACTTC.

The chain employs TRBV6-5 and TRBJ2-5; D gene uncertain. There are 10 residues in the CDR3. From germline, CDR1 is MNHEY and CDR2 SVGAGI. Trimming took 9 bases from V and 9 from J, leaving 11 bases between them. The CDR3 loop is CASGLFAQYF. The CDR3 DNA reads as TGTGCCAGTGGCCTTTTTGCCCAGTACTTC.

The chain combines TRBV30 with TRBJ1-1; D unresolved. The CDR3 covers 13 residues. Germline V lookup: CDR1 GTSNPN, CDR2 SVGIG (reference sequence). The V gene lost 2 bases and the J gene lost 7 bases, with 14 bases spanning the gap. The CDR3 DNA is TGTGCCTGGAGTCGAATCTTAAATGGTGAAGCTTTCTTT. It encodes CAWSRILNGEAFF.

The CDR3: CASDGGNTGELFF. CDR3 in DNA: TGTGCCTCAGACGGAGGGAACACCGGGGAGCTGTTTTTT. The J gene is TRBJ2-2, the V gene TRBV30, with D possibly being TRBD2 (5 bases). V was pared by 7 bases and J by 1 base, with 10 bases between. Germline CDR1 reads GTSNPN; CDR2 reads SVGIG (reference sequence). CDR3 length: 13 amino acids.

This chain links TRBV5-1 with TRBJ2-3, with 8 positions matching TRBD2. Germline CDR1 is SGHRS and CDR2 is YFSETQ. Unmatched junction bases numbered 8, after V lost 4 bases and J lost 4 bases. The CDR3 loop spans 15 amino acids. The CDR3 spells CASSPQRELADTQYF. The CDR3, as DNA: TGCGCCAGCAGCCCTCAGCGGGAGTTGGCAGATACGCAGTATTTT.

J is TRBJ2-1 and V is TRBV27, with 8 positions matching TRBD2. The V gene end was trimmed by 7 bases and the J gene end by 9 bases; junction bases not matched to a gene: 8. The CDR3 runs to 13 residues. Germline assignment: CDR1 MNHEY and CDR2 SMNVEV (reference sequence). The CDR3 DNA reads as TGTGCCAGCACCGGGAGGGCCACTGTTGAGCAGTTCTTC. Residues: CASTGRATVEQFF.

The rearrangement links TRBV15 to TRBJ1-2; unclear D gene. V lost 5 bases to trimming and J lost 5 bases, with 18 bases between them. The CDR3 consists of 15 residues. CDR1 and CDR2 from the germline V gene are LNHNV and YYDKDF (reference sequence). The CDR3: CATSEAREPTYGYTF. The DNA of the CDR3 is TGTGCCACCAGCGAGGCGAGGGAACCGACTTATGGCTACACCTTC.

The chain recombines TRBV18 with TRBJ1-5; no firm D call. V was clipped by 5 bases and J by 4 bases, with 9 bases between them. The CDR3 sequence is 13 residues long. The germline V gene has CDR1 KGHSH and CDR2 LQKENI. As DNA, the CDR3 is TGTGCCAGCTCATATCCCGGTAATCAGCCCCAGCATTTT. Translated: CASSYPGNQPQHF.